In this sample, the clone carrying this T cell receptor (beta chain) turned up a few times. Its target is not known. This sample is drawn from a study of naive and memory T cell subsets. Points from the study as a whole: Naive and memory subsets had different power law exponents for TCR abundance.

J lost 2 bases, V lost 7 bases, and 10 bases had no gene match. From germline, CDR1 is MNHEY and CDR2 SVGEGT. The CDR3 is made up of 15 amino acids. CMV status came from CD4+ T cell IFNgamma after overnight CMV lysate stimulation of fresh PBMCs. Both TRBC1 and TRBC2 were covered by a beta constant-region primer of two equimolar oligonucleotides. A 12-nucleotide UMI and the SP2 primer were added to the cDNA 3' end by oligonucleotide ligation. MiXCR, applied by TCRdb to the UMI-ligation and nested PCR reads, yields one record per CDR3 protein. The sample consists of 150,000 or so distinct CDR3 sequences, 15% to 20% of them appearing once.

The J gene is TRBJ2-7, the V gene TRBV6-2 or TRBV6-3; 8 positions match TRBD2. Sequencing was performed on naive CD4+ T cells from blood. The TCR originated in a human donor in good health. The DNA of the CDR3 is TGTGCCAGCAATGAACTAGCGGCCTACCCCTACGAGCAGTACTTC. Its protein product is CASNELAAYPYEQYF.